Below are 9 T cell receptor beta chains sequenced from a single sample in a study of blood T cell repertoires in COVID-19. Profiling relied on immunoSEQ multiplex PCR, and the TCRdb table lists in-frame clones only, not all of them. The repertoire holds around 300,000 clones, with 70% to 90% as singletons. The sequencing sample was made of peripheral blood. The receptors originated from a woman between 50 and 59 years old with COVID-19, enrolled during active disease.

This chain links TRBV9 with TRBJ2-1; 8 bases fit TRBD2. CDR3 length: 16 amino acids. V gave up 3 bases and J gave up 6 bases; unmatched junction bases: 11. Germline V gives CDR1 SGDLS, CDR2 YYNGEE. The DNA of the CDR3 is TGTGCCAGCAGCGCCCGACCGGGACTAGGATCCAATGAGCAGTTCTTC. Amino acids: CASSARPGLGSNEQFF.

V usage is TRBV3-1 (or the pseudogene TRBV3-2) and J usage is TRBJ2-1; D is undetermined. Germline V gene lookup returns CDR1 LGHDT and CDR2 YNNKEL (reference sequence). There are 15 residues in the CDR3. Trimming left V 0 bases short and J 10 bases short, with 16 bases between. Here the CDR3 reads CASSQDLAPLGEQFF. Written as DNA, the CDR3 is TGTGCCAGCAGCCAAGATTTGGCCCCCCTAGGAGAGCAGTTCTTC.

The J gene is TRBJ2-3, the V gene TRBV5-1, with 7 bases fitting TRBD2. This CDR3 is built from 14 residues. Germline-derived CDR1 and CDR2 are SGHRS and YFSETQ. Unmatched junction bases numbered 5, after V lost 3 bases and J lost 4 bases. The CDR3 nucleotides read TGCGCCAGCAGCTCTAGCGGTAGCGCAGATACGCAGTATTTT. Translating it yields CASSSSGSADTQYF.

V and J are TRBV18 and TRBJ1-3, with D tentatively TRBD1 (5 bases). The CDR3 sequence is 13 residues long. V was cut by 3 bases and J by 8 bases, with 11 bases left in between. Germline V gene sequence: CDR1 KGHSH, CDR2 LQKENI. As DNA, the CDR3 is TGTGCCAGCTCACCGGGGTCGGGGGACACCATATATTTT. It codes for CASSPGSGDTIYF.

This chain links TRBV19 with TRBJ2-7; D perhaps matches TRBD2 (6 bases). The germline V gene has CDR1 LNHDA and CDR2 SQIVND (reference sequence). The V gene lost 5 bases and the J gene lost 7 bases, with 21 bases spanning the gap. The CDR3 is made up of 15 amino acids. Here the CDR3 DNA reads TGTGCCAGTAGTGGAGGGAACCGGAGAAACGGAGAGCAGTACTTC. Translated, it gives CASSGGNRRNGEQYF.

The chain combines TRBV6-2 or TRBV6-3 with TRBJ1-5; no clear D. The CDR3 sequence is 14 residues long. V gave up 4 bases and J gave up 2 bases, with 9 bases separating them. CDR1 is MNHEY and CDR2 is SVGEGT in the germline V gene. CDR3 region: CASSSTVRNQPQHF. The CDR3 coding sequence is TGTGCCAGCAGTTCCACAGTACGCAATCAGCCCCAGCATTTT.

V is TRBV21-1 and J is TRBJ2-6; the table assigns TRBD1, which was not confirmed against the DNA. TRBV21-1 is a pseudogene locus. The CDR3 totals 17 residues. The CDR3 loop is CASSPRDRSSGANVLTF. The CDR3 coding sequence is TGTGCCAGCAGCCCCCGCGACAGGAGCTCTGGGGCCAACGTCCTGACTTTC.

The chain links TRBV5-5 to TRBJ1-4, with D unresolved. The CDR3 runs 14 residues. In germline, CDR1 is SGHKS, CDR2 YYEKEE (reference sequence). Trimming removed 1 base from V and 5 bases from J, with 9 bases in between. The CDR3 loop reads CASSLLRSNEKLFF. In nucleotides, the CDR3 is TGTGCCAGCAGCTTGCTTCGGTCAAATGAAAAACTGTTTTTT.

In DNA, the CDR3 is TGTGCCAGCAGCCGGCTCCAGGGAAGAGACCCAGTACTCGGGGGGACCCAGTACTTC. Translation: CASSRLQGRDPVLGGTQYF. V gene TRBV11-3 combines with J gene TRBJ2-5; tentatively, D is TRBD2 (6 bases). This CDR3 spans 19 amino acids. Germline CDR1 SGHNT, CDR2 YENEEA. Between the trimmed V and J ends, which lost 5 bases and 7 bases, there was a span of 32 bases.